This T cell receptor (beta chain) was recorded in a study of identical twins. Trimming shortened V by 6 bases and J by 4 bases, and 10 bases separated the two germline ends. This CDR3 is built from 13 residues. CDR1 is SNHLY and CDR2 is FYNNEI in the germline V gene. TCRdb recomputed calls from the 5' RACE reads with MiXCR, one row per CDR3 protein. The sample consists of around 220,000 distinct CDR3 sequences, over 12% of them appearing once. This clonotype was detected only a few times. This TCR was recovered from a woman between 18 and 29 years old in good health. Sequenced sample: memory (CD45RO+) T cells sorted from blood. The J gene is TRBJ1-3, the V gene TRBV2, with D maybe TRBD1 (5 bases). The DNA for the CDR3 is TGTGCCAGCAGAGGGGAAGAGGGAAACACCATATATTTT. Protein product: CASRGEEGNTIYF.